The 19 T cell receptor beta chains reported below all come from one sample, sequenced in a study of shared clonotypes between healthy human individuals. Naive-designated CD8 cells lacked CD45RO, were positively enriched for CCR7, and omitted terminally differentiated effector memory CD45RA+ cells. Generated by immunoSEQ multiplex PCR, the TCRdb table keeps only in-frame clones and is missing some. The profile covers approximately 740,000 clones, with more than 85% appearing a single time and 24% taken by the ten largest. The sequenced sample was naive CD8+ T cells sorted from blood. These receptors were taken from a man under 40 in good health.

V gene TRBV19 combines with J gene TRBJ2-1; D unresolved. CDR3 length: 16 residues. Germline-derived CDR1 and CDR2 are LNHDA and SQIVND (reference sequence). V dropped 4 bases and J dropped 3 bases, with 16 bases sitting between them. The DNA of the CDR3 is TGTGCCAGTAGTAGTTTCTGGCAGGAGAACTACAATGAGCAGTTCTTC. It yields the protein CASSSFWQENYNEQFF.

The rearrangement links TRBV6-1 to TRBJ1-1, with no clear D. This CDR3 has 17 residues. V lost 1 base, J lost 5 bases, and 20 bases lay in between. CDR1 is MNHNS and CDR2 is SASEGT in the germline V gene. The CDR3 loop reads CASSEDNGADVWTEAFF. Here the CDR3 DNA reads TGTGCCAGCAGTGAAGACAACGGAGCTGATGTTTGGACTGAAGCTTTCTTT.

The V gene is TRBV7-9, the J gene TRBJ2-1, with D possibly matching TRBD1 (5 bases). The V and J ends lost 5 bases and 4 bases respectively, with 21 bases between them. The CDR3 runs 17 residues. CDR1 and CDR2 from the germline V gene are SEHNR and FQNEAQ (reference sequence). The CDR3 sequence: CASSPRGGAASYNEQFF. CDR3 in DNA: TGTGCCAGCAGCCCCCGAGGTGGGGCGGCGTCTTACAATGAGCAGTTCTTC.

The chain employs TRBV5-1 and TRBJ2-7; possibly TRBD1 for D (5 bases). CDR1 is SGHRS and CDR2 is YFSETQ in the germline V gene. This CDR3 has 12 residues. V was clipped by 9 bases and J by 7 bases, with 17 bases between them. The CDR3 bases are TGCGCCATTGTCCAGGGTTTCTTTGAGCAGTACTTC. Encoded protein: CAIVQGFFEQYF.

The chain combines TRBV19 with TRBJ2-7, with D perhaps matching TRBD2 (6 bases). V was trimmed by 6 bases and J by 2 bases, leaving 14 bases between them. Germline CDR1 and CDR2: LNHDA and SQIVND (reference sequence). This CDR3 has 14 residues. The CDR3 region is CASSAWGGTYEQYF. CDR3 nucleotides: TGTGCCAGTAGCGCTTGGGGAGGAACCTACGAGCAGTACTTC.

The chain couples TRBV14 to TRBJ2-1; no clear D. CDR1 is SGHDN and CDR2 is FVKESK in the germline V gene. The CDR3 contains 14 residues. V was pared by 0 bases and J by 9 bases, with 12 bases between. For the CDR3, the DNA is TGTGCCAGCAGCCAAGACCAGGCCCTGGGTGAGCAGTTCTTC. Translation gives CASSQDQALGEQFF.

CDR3 coding DNA: TGTGCCAGCAACCAGGGACAGGGGGCGCGTGAGCAGTACTTC. Encoded protein: CASNQGQGAREQYF. The chain links TRBV9 to TRBJ2-7, with 12 bases lining up with TRBD1. V lost 6 bases, J lost 7 bases, and 8 bases stayed unmatched. The CDR3 spans 14 residues. Germline CDR1 reads SGDLS; CDR2 reads YYNGEE.

This chain connects TRBV6-5 to TRBJ1-2; the D gene is possibly TRBD1 (5 bases). The CDR3 consists of 15 residues. V lost 0 bases and J lost 5, with 13 bases in between. CDR1 is MNHEY and CDR2 is SVGAGI in the germline V gene. The DNA for the CDR3 is TGTGCCAGCAGTTACTCACCAGGGTCAGCATATGGCTACACCTTC. Translated: CASSYSPGSAYGYTF.

The chain links TRBV7-9 to TRBJ2-1; D may be TRBD2 (6 bases). This CDR3 spans 15 amino acids. The V end was cut by 7 bases, the J end by 6 bases, with 19 bases between. CDR1 and CDR2 from the germline V gene are SEHNR and FQNEAQ (reference sequence). CDR3 sequence reads: CASIPIVAAFNEQFF. The CDR3, as DNA: TGTGCCAGCATCCCCATTGTAGCGGCCTTCAATGAGCAGTTCTTC.

J is TRBJ2-1 and V is TRBV7-3; no definite D call. Germline CDR1 is SGHTA and CDR2 is FQGTGA. V shed 5 bases and J shed 0 bases, with 14 bases lying between them. This CDR3 contains 16 residues. CDR3 loop: CASSPSERVSYNEQFF. For the CDR3, the DNA is TGTGCCAGCAGCCCGTCGGAACGGGTCTCCTACAATGAGCAGTTCTTC.

The chain has TRBV5-6 and TRBJ2-1, with unresolved D. In germline, CDR1 is SGHDT, CDR2 YYEEEE. The CDR3 is 12 amino acids. V was clipped by 2 bases and J by 15 bases, with 15 bases between them. CDR3 in amino acids: CASSLGQGKGFF. For the CDR3, the DNA is TGTGCCAGCAGCTTAGGCCAAGGGAAAGGGTTCTTC.

This chain connects TRBV28 to TRBJ1-1; D call uncertain. The length of the CDR3 is 11 residues. The V and J ends lost 2 bases and 5 bases respectively, with 3 bases between them. CDR1 and CDR2 (germline): MDHEN, SYDVKM. The CDR3 DNA follows: TGTGCCAGCAGTTTACCTACTGAAGCTTTCTTT. Amino acid sequence: CASSLPTEAFF.

The rearrangement uses TRBV30 and TRBJ2-4, with D perhaps matching TRBD2 (5 bases). Germline V CDR1 and CDR2: GTSNPN, SVGIG (reference sequence). The CDR3 loop spans 16 amino acids. The ends were cut back, 3 bases at V and 0 bases at J, with 15 bases in the middle. In nucleotides, the CDR3 is TGTGCCTGGAGCGAAGGGATAGGACTAGCCAAAAACATTCAGTACTTC. Translated: CAWSEGIGLAKNIQYF.

This clone showed up just once. The chain couples TRBV5-6 to TRBJ2-3; TRBD2 agrees at 7 bases. There are 16 residues in the CDR3. V was clipped by 0 bases and J by 6 bases; unmatched bases: 10. Germline V CDR1 and CDR2: SGHDT, YYEEEE. CDR3 protein: CASSLGPVGREDTQYF. In DNA form, the CDR3 reads TGTGCCAGCAGCTTGGGGCCCGTGGGGCGGGAGGATACGCAGTATTTT.

To note about this clone: This sample includes further DNA sequences coding for the same CDR3. The chain couples TRBV19 to TRBJ2-1; no definite D call. The CDR3 totals 13 residues. In germline, CDR1 is LNHDA, CDR2 SQIVND (reference sequence). The V end was cut by 3 bases, the J end by 3 bases, with 6 bases between. CDR3 residues: CASSMANYNEQFF. In DNA form, the CDR3 reads TGTGCCAGTAGTATGGCCAACTACAATGAGCAGTTCTTC.

This clone was recorded once. This chain links TRBV27 with TRBJ1-4; 9 bases line up with TRBD1. This CDR3 has 17 amino acids. Germline lookup yields CDR1 MNHEY and CDR2 SMNVEV (reference sequence). Losses at the gene ends were 6 bases for V and 6 bases for J; bases not matched to a gene: 14. The CDR3 DNA is TGTGCCAGCAGCGAGACACAGGGGGCTGGGGTTTATGAAAAACTGTTTTTT. This translates into CASSETQGAGVYEKLFF.

The chain carries TRBV27 and TRBJ1-2; TRBD1 aligns across 7 bases. The germline V gene has CDR1 MNHEY and CDR2 SMNVEV (reference sequence). The trim removed 6 bases at V and 4 bases at J, leaving 11 bases unmatched. The CDR3 totals 15 residues. The CDR3 bases are TGTGCCAGCAGCCAAGGCGGCAGGGGGGCCTATGGCTACACCTTC. It specifies CASSQGGRGAYGYTF.

J is TRBJ2-2 and V is TRBV6-6, with TRBD2 matching over 8 bases. The CDR3 is 14 residues long. CDR1 is MNHNY, CDR2 SVGAGI, per germline (reference sequence). V was clipped by 5 bases and J by 7 bases; unmatched bases: 6. The CDR3 region has the DNA TGTGCCAGCAGTGTACGGGGGGGTGGCGGGGAGCTGTTTTTT. As protein: CASSVRGGGGELFF.

The chain combines TRBV7-9 with TRBJ1-4, with D possibly TRBD1 on 5 matching bases. The ends were cut back, 6 bases at V and 6 bases at J, with 14 bases in the middle. The CDR3 has 14 residues. The germline V gene encodes CDR1 SEHNR and CDR2 FQNEAQ (reference sequence). CDR3 residues: CASSRDWGYEKLFF. In DNA, the CDR3 is TGTGCCAGCAGTCGGGACTGGGGATATGAAAAACTGTTTTTT.